These 18 T cell receptor beta chains originate from one sample sequenced in a study of T-cell memory formation after mild COVID-19. One entry per CDR3 protein, called by TCRdb with MiXCR from the 5' RACE reads. This table has roughly 600,000 distinct CDR3 sequences, about 20% appearing once. Material for sequencing was PBMCs or a T cell subset sorted from them (not recorded which). The receptors were gathered from an adult woman who had mild COVID-19 (a few samples of this study predate the infection). Cell type and time point are not known.

This clonotype was found many times. The CDR3 DNA reads as TGTGCCAGCAGGCCGTTTCGGTGGGAGGAAGGGGGCGATGTAGAAGCTTTCTTT. Protein sequence: CASRPFRWEEGGDVEAFF. The V gene is TRBV27, the J gene TRBJ1-1; 7 nucleotides agree with TRBD1. Germline CDR1 MNHEY, CDR2 SMNVEV (reference sequence). J lost 8 bases, V lost 6 bases, and 24 bases had no gene match. The CDR3 spans 18 residues.

The chain joins TRBV20-1 to TRBJ1-1, with a possible D match to TRBD1 (5 bases). Germline V gene lookup returns CDR1 DFQATT and CDR2 SNEGSKA (reference sequence). The CDR3 runs to 15 residues. V gave up 0 bases and J gave up 4 bases, with 15 bases separating them. This chain's CDR3 is CSARDRGVLGTEAFF. The DNA of the CDR3 is TGCAGTGCTAGAGATAGAGGGGTGTTGGGCACTGAAGCTTTCTTT.

This clonotype was seen only a few times. The gene calls are TRBV24-1 and TRBJ2-7; 8 bases align to TRBD1. Germline V gives CDR1 KGHDR, CDR2 SFDVKD. This CDR3 is built from 16 residues. Unmatched junction bases numbered 10, after V lost 4 bases and J lost 3 bases. Written as DNA, the CDR3 is TGTGCCACCAGTGACCCCGGACAGGGAACGGGCTACGAGCAGTACTTC. Translation gives CATSDPGQGTGYEQYF.

The V call is TRBV29-1, the J call TRBJ1-1; no firm D call. V lost 7 bases, J lost 1 base, and 10 bases lay in between. The CDR3 runs 12 residues. The V gene's germline CDR1 is SQVTM and CDR2 ANQGSEA. The CDR3 bases are TGCAGCGCAAAGACTCAGAACACTGAAGCTTTCTTT. Its translation is CSAKTQNTEAFF.

This clonotype was observed a handful of times. This chain uses TRBV5-1 with TRBJ2-7; D gene ambiguous. V gave up 4 bases and J gave up 3 bases, with 11 bases separating them. The germline V gene encodes CDR1 SGHRS and CDR2 YFSETQ. This CDR3 contains 13 residues. DNA of the CDR3: TGCGCCAGCAGCACGGACGTATACTACGAGCAGTACTTC. Translated, it gives CASSTDVYYEQYF. Full variable domain (missing parts from reference TRBV5-1 and TRBJ2-7): KAGVTQTPRYLIKTRGQQVTLSCSPISGHRSVSWYQQTPGQGLQFLFEYFSETQRNKGNFPGRFSGRQFSNSRSEMNVSTLELGDSALYLCASSTDVYYEQYFGPGTRLTVT.

This clonotype was recorded a few times. This chain joins TRBV29-1 and TRBJ2-7, with 7 bases matching TRBD2. Germline V gene sequence: CDR1 SQVTM, CDR2 ANQGSEA. The CDR3 loop spans 14 amino acids. The V and J ends lost 1 base and 3 bases, in that order; junction bases with no gene match: 6. The CDR3 sequence is CSVEGEGLGYEQYF. The CDR3 DNA reads TGCAGCGTTGAAGGGGAGGGGTTAGGCTACGAGCAGTACTTC.

In this sample, this clonotype turned up a few times. Written as DNA, the CDR3 is TGTGCCAGCAGTTTCCGGCGGGAGCTAGTTAACGAGCAGTACTTC. Translating it yields CASSFRRELVNEQYF. The chain links TRBV12-3 or TRBV12-4 to TRBJ2-7; 7 bases are shared with TRBD2. The J segment lost 5 bases and the V segment lost 3 bases, leaving 10 bases of the junction unmatched. The CDR3 length is 15 residues.

The V gene is TRBV6-2 or TRBV6-3, the J gene TRBJ2-1; the match to TRBD1 covers 8 bases. Germline V CDR1 and CDR2: MNHEY, SVGEGT. The CDR3 covers 16 residues. The junction had 6 bases not matched to a gene; V was cut back by 3 bases and J by 2 bases. The CDR3 here is CASSYFRTGPYNEQFF. CDR3 coding DNA: TGTGCCAGCAGTTATTTTAGGACAGGGCCCTACAATGAGCAGTTCTTC.

This clonotype occurred a few times. CDR3 DNA sequence: TGTGCCAGCAGTTACGGGAACCCTGGTCCACAGACCCAGTACTTC. Translating it yields CASSYGNPGPQTQYF. The chain carries TRBV6-2 or TRBV6-3 and TRBJ2-5, with D unclear. CDR1 is MNHEY and CDR2 is SVGEGT in the germline V gene. The CDR3 is made up of 15 amino acids. Trimming removed 2 bases at V and 6 bases at J, with 16 bases between.

This clonotype showed up just a few times. V usage is TRBV5-4 and J usage is TRBJ1-5; D ambiguous. This CDR3 is built from 14 residues. V lost 2 bases to trimming and J lost 5 bases, with 11 bases between them. CDR1 is SGHNT and CDR2 is YYREEE in the germline V gene (reference sequence). This chain's CDR3 is CASSLFGQDQPQHF. The CDR3 coding sequence is TGTGCCAGCAGCTTATTCGGGCAGGATCAGCCCCAGCATTTT.

The chain is built from TRBV5-1 and TRBJ1-2; tentative D call: TRBD1 (6 bases). V was cut by 3 bases and J by 2 bases, with 20 bases left in between. CDR1 and CDR2 (germline): SGHRS, YFSETQ. This CDR3 has 17 residues. Here the CDR3 reads CASSSGGTSGTNYGYTF. CDR3 DNA: TGCGCCAGCAGCTCGGGGGGGACATCTGGAACGAACTATGGCTACACCTTC.

There are a few counts of this clonotype. The CDR3: CASSFSYQETQYF. For the CDR3, the DNA is TGCGCCAGCAGCTTTTCGTACCAAGAGACCCAGTACTTC. The chain has TRBV5-1 and TRBJ2-5; D gene unclear. Germline loops: CDR1 SGHRS, CDR2 YFSETQ. Trimming removed 2 bases from V and 0 bases from J, with 5 bases in between. There are 13 residues in the CDR3.

The rearrangement links TRBV7-2 to TRBJ1-1; unclear D gene. Germline V gene data show CDR1 as SGHTA and CDR2 as FQGNSA. The CDR3 covers 15 residues. Trimming took 1 base from V and 4 from J, leaving 13 bases between them. In nucleotides, the CDR3 is TGTGCCAGCAGCTTAGGTCGGGGTAAGAGCACTGAAGCTTTCTTT. Translated, it gives CASSLGRGKSTEAFF.

This clonotype was seen more than once but under ten times. The junction does not match germline at one end; this may be a read error. The V call is TRBV7-9, the J call TRBJ2-4, with TRBD1 matching 8 bases. The CDR3 sequence is 12 residues long. CDR1 is SEHNR, CDR2 FQNEAQ, per germline (reference sequence). The CDR3 loop reads CASSLLYGQGFF. Here the CDR3 DNA reads TGTGCCAGCAGCTTATTGTACGGACAGGGTTTCTTC.

This clonotype has a handful of counts. The genes are TRBV3-1 and TRBJ2-7; TRBD1 agrees at 7 bases. CDR3 length: 15 residues. Per germline, CDR1 LGHDT and CDR2 YNNKEL (reference sequence). Trimming cost V 4 bases and J 0 bases; bases outside gene matches: 6. The DNA of the CDR3 is TGTGCCAGCAGCCCCAGACAGGGTTACTCCTACGAGCAGTACTTC. This codes for CASSPRQGYSYEQYF.

The V and J genes are TRBV4-3 and TRBJ1-5; D uncertain. Looked up from germline, CDR1 is LGHNA and CDR2 is YSLEER. CDR3 length equals 13 residues. V gave up 2 bases and J gave up 5 bases, with 7 bases separating them. The CDR3 region is CASSQLIDQPQHF. The CDR3 DNA follows: TGCGCCAGCAGCCAATTAATCGATCAGCCCCAGCATTTT.

CDR3: CASSLVDPNYGYTF. Here the CDR3 DNA reads TGCGCCAGCAGCTTGGTTGATCCTAACTATGGCTACACCTTC. The chain couples TRBV5-1 to TRBJ1-2; D call uncertain. With 0 bases removed from V and 0 bases from J, the gap between germline ends came to 6 bases. The germline V gene has CDR1 SGHRS and CDR2 YFSETQ. This CDR3 region has 14 residues. The variable domain in full, completed from reference TRBV5-1 and TRBJ1-2, reads KAGVTQTPRYLIKTRGQQVTLSCSPISGHRSVSWYQQTPGQGLQFLFEYFSETQRNKGNFPGRFSGRQFSNSRSEMNVSTLELGDSALYLCASSLVDPNYGYTFGSGTRLTVV.

V and J are TRBV4-1 and TRBJ1-5; D unclear. V gave up 1 base and J gave up 6 bases, with 22 bases separating them. The CDR3 contains 18 residues. Germline V gene sequence: CDR1 MGHRA, CDR2 YSYEKL. Written as DNA, the CDR3 is TGCGCCAGCAGCCAAGTGCCACCGACCTTAACTTGGGGTCAGCCCCAGCATTTT. Its protein product is CASSQVPPTLTWGQPQHF.